These T cell receptor beta chains were read from a single sample in a study of T cell responses to AZD1222 COVID-19 vaccine. This table comes from immunoSEQ multiplex PCR, and its TCRdb copy is limited to in-frame clones, with some not included. Of 150,000 or so clones listed, over 85% were seen once; the top ten hold more than 5%. This sample comprised peripheral blood, obtained on day 0 of AZD1222 vaccination. These TCRs come from an adult in good health. CDR3s include the opening cysteine and the closing phenylalanine or tryptophan. The order of the fields is J gene, D gene, V gene, CDR3 protein, CDR3 DNA. A D gene is named only where the DNA matches it firmly.

>TRBJ1-5|-|TRBV23-1
CASKRGNRPQHF
TGCGCCAGCAAGCGGGGGAATAGGCCCCAGCATTTT
>TRBJ1-3|TRBD1|TRBV7-2
CASRDRAGNTIYF
TGTGCCAGCCGGGACAGGGCGGGAAACACCATATATTTT
>TRBJ2-7|-|TRBV4-1
CASSQDTNEQYF
TGCGCCAGCAGCCAAGACACAAACGAGCAGTACTTC
>TRBJ1-3|-|TRBV21-1
CASSGWGVSGNTIYF
TGTGCCAGCAGCGGTTGGGGGGTCTCTGGAAACACCATATATTTT
>TRBJ1-1|-|TRBV28
CASSQASGTLNTEAFF
TGTGCCAGCAGCCAAGCCTCCGGGACGTTGAACACTGAAGCTTTCTTT
>TRBJ2-3|TRBD2|TRBV18
CASSPLSGRGDTQYF
TGTGCCAGCTCACCCCTAAGCGGGAGGGGCGATACGCAGTATTTT
>TRBJ1-2|TRBD1|TRBV4-2
CASSGTGTVGQGYTF
TGTGCCAGCAGCGGGACCGGGACAGTGGGACAGGGCTACACCTTC
>TRBJ2-3|TRBD1|TRBV6-5
CASRGQTTDTQYF
TGTGCCAGCAGGGGACAGACAACAGATACGCAGTATTTT
>TRBJ1-2|TRBD1|TRBV5-1
CASSRGQGHGYTF
TGCGCCAGCAGCAGGGGACAGGGGCATGGCTACACCTTC
>TRBJ2-6|-|TRBV19
CASSMALGLGNSGANVLTF
TGTGCCAGTAGTATGGCTCTGGGTTTGGGTAACTCTGGGGCCAACGTCCTGACTTTC
>TRBJ2-7|-|TRBV7-7
CASSPDTSYEQYF
TGTGCTAGCAGCCCCGACACGTCCTACGAGCAGTACTTC
>TRBJ1-6|-|TRBV20-1
CSASYVPGRSPLHF
TGCAGTGCTAGTTACGTCCCAGGTAGATCACCCCTCCACTTT
>TRBJ2-2|-|TRBV11-3
CANSKRDTGELFF
TGTGCCAACTCTAAAAGGGACACCGGGGAGCTGTTTTTT
>TRBJ1-2|-|TRBV5-1
CASSLSPDDGYTF
TGCGCCAGCAGCTTGAGTCCGGACGATGGCTACACCTTC
>TRBJ2-7|TRBD2|TRBV4-1
CASSQHLGLAIYSYEQYF
TGCGCCAGCAGCCAACATTTGGGACTAGCGATTTACTCCTACGAGCAGTACTTC
>TRBJ2-5|-|TRBV3-1/TRBV3-2
CASSAGLQETQYF
TGTGCCAGCTCTGCGGGGCTTCAAGAGACCCAGTACTTC